The clone carrying this TCR beta chain was counted only a few times. This sample was taken from a study of cytotoxic CD8 clonotypes in ibrutinib-treated CLL. Study summary: A median 12 months of treatment, range 6 to 36, preceded the collection of response samples.

Investigators sought sequencing depths of between 1 in 200,000 and 1 in 1 million T cells. TCRdb's copy holds only in-frame clones and misses some; the assay was immunoSEQ multiplex PCR. The table has approximately 40,000 clones, roughly three quarters seen once. Trimming shortened V by 4 bases and J by 0 bases, and 7 bases separated the two germline ends. This CDR3 has 14 residues. Germline CDR1 is WNHNN and CDR2 is SYGVQD (reference sequence). The gene calls are TRBV10-1 and TRBJ2-4; D is ambiguous. The source is a human donor with chronic lymphocytic leukemia. Here the sequenced sample was PBMCs, taken at disease progression, from a patient treated with ibrutinib. DNA of the CDR3: TGCGCCAGCAGTGGTGGCCCAGCCAAAAACATTCAGTACTTC. Translated: CASSGGPAKNIQYF.